The 18 T cell receptor beta chains below come from one sample, sequenced in a study of shared clonotypes between healthy human individuals. The repertoire was sequenced with immunoSEQ multiplex PCR; TCRdb's copy has only in-frame clones and lacks some. The sample contains about 2.3 million clones, 93% of which appear only once. The source material was naive CD4+ T cells from PBMCs. Subset indicated: CD45RA+ positively selected. These receptors were obtained from a man between 18 and 35 years old in good health. Some clones in this sample may be carry-over from other donors' samples.

CDR3 DNA sequence: TGTGCCAGCAGCTCCCCCGAGCTCACCTACGAGCAGTACTTC. Amino acid sequence: CASSSPELTYEQYF. This sequence joins TRBV7-2 and TRBJ2-7, with D unclear. The CDR3 has 14 amino acids. Deletions cut 4 bases from V and 2 bases from J, with 12 bases between. CDR1 and CDR2 from the germline V gene are SGHTA and FQGNSA.

A note on this clone: The conserved closing phenylalanine or tryptophan is absent in this CDR3, likely reflecting a read error. It is unclear where the CDR3 begins or ends on the DNA, so no DNA is shown, and the CDR3 is as TCRdb lists it. The chain combines TRBV28 with TRBJ2-7; TRBD2 is taken as the D call from the table, unchecked against the DNA. Germline V lookup: CDR1 MDHEN, CDR2 SYDVKM. The CDR3 adds up to 12 amino acids, both ends counted. CDR3 loop: CASSTTSGSGTL.

The J gene is TRBJ1-5, the V gene TRBV28, with D maybe TRBD1 (6 bases). Trimming took 2 bases from V and 7 from J, leaving 15 bases between them. The CDR3 totals 15 residues. CDR1 and CDR2 (germline): MDHEN, SYDVKM. The CDR3, as DNA: TGTGCCAGCAGTTTACAGGGCAGGGGACCCCAGCCCCAGCATTTT. The encoded protein is CASSLQGRGPQPQHF.

The chain is built from TRBV10-2 and TRBJ2-1, with TRBD2 identical over 9 bases. This CDR3 region has 14 residues. CDR1 and CDR2 from the germline V gene are WSHSY and SAAADI. Trimming at V came to 8 bases and at J to 3 bases, leaving 5 bases not matched to a gene. CDR3 in amino acids: CASLSGRSYNEQFF. As DNA, the CDR3 is TGCGCCAGCCTTAGCGGGAGAAGCTACAATGAGCAGTTCTTC.

The chain is built from TRBV6-1 and TRBJ2-7; no definite D call. Germline assignment: CDR1 MNHNS and CDR2 SASEGT. The CDR3 runs to 12 residues. Trimming took off 2 bases at V and 6 bases at J, with 8 bases between the two ends. The CDR3 nucleotides read TGTGCCAGCAGTGAACTCTCGGGCGAGCAGTACTTC. Its translation: CASSELSGEQYF.

This clone appeared once. The chain recombines TRBV30 with TRBJ2-7; 7 bases fit TRBD2. J lost 11 bases, V lost 2 bases, and 18 bases had no gene match. Germline CDR1 reads GTSNPN; CDR2 reads SVGIG (reference sequence). The CDR3 totals 15 residues. Written as DNA, the CDR3 is TGTGCCTGGAGTAAGGGAGGGGCAGCCCCTTTACATGAGTACTTC. Translation gives CAWSKGGAAPLHEYF. Filled out from reference TRBV30 and TRBJ2-7, the complete variable domain reads SQTIHQWPATLVQPVGSPLSLECTVEGTSNPNLYWYRQAAGRGLQLLFYSVGIGQISSEVPQNLSASRPQDRQFILSSKKLLLSDSGFYLCAWSKGGAAPLHEYFGPGTRLTVT.

The chain links TRBV7-3 to TRBJ2-1, with unresolved D. CDR3 length: 13 amino acids. Germline CDR1 reads SGHTA; CDR2 reads FQGTGA. Trimming cost V 5 bases and J 14 bases, with 19 bases left between them. This chain's CDR3 is CASSKNEQPPEFF. Here the CDR3 DNA reads TGTGCCAGCAGCAAAAACGAGCAACCCCCGGAGTTCTTC.

This rearrangement joins TRBV6-5 to TRBJ1-2; 9 nucleotides match TRBD1. Looked up from germline, CDR1 is MNHEY and CDR2 is SVGAGI. V shed 6 bases, J shed 7 bases, and the junction held 6 bases outside the gene matches. The CDR3 has 13 residues. Written as DNA, the CDR3 is TGTGCCAGCAGGCAGACAGGGGGAACTGGCTACACCTTC. This codes for CASRQTGGTGYTF.

V is TRBV11-2 and J is TRBJ1-2; D is possibly TRBD1 (6 bases). The CDR3 is 17 amino acids. Germline lookup yields CDR1 SGHAT and CDR2 FQNNGV. V shed 1 base and J shed 8 bases, with 23 bases lying between them. Here the CDR3 reads CASSLVPRVGGLGGYTF. CDR3 DNA: TGTGCCAGCAGCTTAGTCCCGAGAGTTGGGGGGCTAGGAGGCTACACCTTC.

The rearrangement links TRBV18 to TRBJ1-2; D is unclear. The CDR3 is 16 residues long. Germline CDR1 is KGHSH and CDR2 is LQKENI. V lost 5 bases to trimming and J lost 4 bases, with 20 bases between them. CDR3 region: CASSTQEVLAAYGYTF. In DNA, the CDR3 is TGTGCCAGCTCAACCCAGGAAGTTTTGGCTGCCTATGGCTACACCTTC.

The chain uses TRBV29-1 and TRBJ1-1; weak D call: TRBD1 (6 bases). The CDR3 is 13 residues long. Deletions cut 3 bases from V and 5 bases from J, with 13 bases between. Germline CDR1 and CDR2: SQVTM and ANQGSEA. DNA of the CDR3: TGCAGCGTTGATAGGAGGGGACAAACTGAAGCTTTCTTT. Translation gives CSVDRRGQTEAFF.

The V call is TRBV4-3, the J call TRBJ2-5, with D hard to call. The CDR3 has 13 residues. The germline gives CDR1 LGHNA, CDR2 YSLEER. V was clipped by 5 bases and J by 0 bases, with 7 bases between them. CDR3 DNA sequence: TGCGCCAGCAGCAGGAGTGACCAAGAGACCCAGTACTTC. This translates into CASSRSDQETQYF.

This clone was seen a single time. The chain uses TRBV15 and TRBJ2-5; D is undetermined. CDR3 length equals 15 residues. V gave up 0 bases and J gave up 0 bases, with 8 bases separating them. CDR1 is LNHNV and CDR2 is YYDKDF in the germline V gene (reference sequence). The CDR3 DNA is TGTGCCACCAGCAGAGAAGGTCAGAACCAAGAGACCCAGTACTTC. As protein: CATSREGQNQETQYF. The full variable domain, in which reference TRBV15 and TRBJ2-5 provide the parts outside the CDR3, is DAMVIQNPRYQVTQFGKPVTLSCSQTLNHNVMYWYQQKSSQAPKLLFHYYDKDFNNEADTPDNFQSRRPNTSFCFLDIRSPGLGDTAMYLCATSREGQNQETQYFGPGTRLLVL.

The table lists this clone with many counts. This chain links TRBV9 with TRBJ2-3, with TRBD1 identical over 7 bases. Germline CDR1 is SGDLS and CDR2 is YYNGEE. This CDR3 spans 19 amino acids. J gave up 0 bases and V 3 bases, and 16 bases lay outside the gene matches. CDR3 protein: CASSAYPGGEQWSTDTQYF. The CDR3 DNA follows: TGTGCCAGCAGCGCTTACCCAGGGGGAGAACAGTGGAGCACAGATACGCAGTATTTT.

J is TRBJ2-3 and V is TRBV7-3; the D is unclear. Trimming left V 2 bases short and J 8 bases short, with 20 bases between. There are 16 residues in the CDR3. Germline CDR1 reads SGHTA; CDR2 reads FQGTGA. CDR3 region: CASSLDGLVSFGTQYF. DNA of the CDR3: TGTGCCAGCAGCTTAGACGGGCTAGTTTCCTTTGGTACGCAGTATTTT.

This sequence joins TRBV11-2 and TRBJ2-3; the match to TRBD2 covers 8 bases. With V trimmed by 1 base and J by 2 bases, 8 bases remained unmatched. CDR3 length: 17 amino acids. Germline V gives CDR1 SGHAT, CDR2 FQNNGV. CDR3 protein: CASSLGSAGGNTDTQYF. The CDR3 bases are TGTGCCAGCAGCTTAGGATCGGCGGGAGGAAACACAGATACGCAGTATTTT.

The rearrangement uses TRBV2 and TRBJ2-2, with TRBD2 as a possible D gene (5 bases). Trimming stripped 7 bases from V and 6 bases from J, with 15 bases between. This CDR3 comprises 14 residues. Per the germline V gene, CDR1 is SNHLY and CDR2 is FYNNEI. The CDR3 DNA reads TGTGCCAGCACACCCCTCGGGGTCTCCGGGGAGCTGTTTTTT. It encodes CASTPLGVSGELFF.

The chain joins TRBV28 to TRBJ2-2; 8 bases map to TRBD2. V lost 5 bases, J lost 4 bases, and 9 bases stayed unmatched. The CDR3 length is 16 residues. Looked up from germline, CDR1 is MDHEN and CDR2 is SYDVKM. CDR3 in amino acids: CASSPGLVPFTGELFF. Here the CDR3 DNA reads TGTGCCAGCAGTCCGGGACTAGTGCCTTTCACCGGGGAGCTGTTTTTT. The full variable domain, with the rest looked up from reference TRBV28 and TRBJ2-2, is DVKVTQSSRYLVKRTGEKVFLECVQDMDHENMFWYRQDPGLGLRLIYFSYDVKMKEKGDIPEGYSVSREKKERFSLILESASTNQTSMYLCASSPGLVPFTGELFFGEGSRLTVL.